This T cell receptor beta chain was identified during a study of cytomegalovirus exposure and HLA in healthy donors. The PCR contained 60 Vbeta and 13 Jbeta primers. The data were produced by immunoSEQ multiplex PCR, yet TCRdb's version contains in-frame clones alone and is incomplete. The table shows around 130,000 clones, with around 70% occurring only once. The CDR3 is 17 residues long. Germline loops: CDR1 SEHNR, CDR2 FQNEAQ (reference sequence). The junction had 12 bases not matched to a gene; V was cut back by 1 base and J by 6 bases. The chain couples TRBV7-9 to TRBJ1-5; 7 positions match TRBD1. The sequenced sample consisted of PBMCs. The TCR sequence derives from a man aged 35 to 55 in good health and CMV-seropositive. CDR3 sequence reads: CASSLGGSTGVGQPQHF. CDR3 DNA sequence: TGTGCCAGCAGCTTAGGGGGGTCTACAGGGGTAGGTCAGCCCCAGCATTTT.